Listed here is a single TCR beta chain. The CDR3 totals 13 residues. Germline V gene sequence: CDR1 SGHNT, CDR2 YENEEA. V was pared by 1 base and J by 4 bases, with 7 bases between. The sample belongs to a study of blood T cell repertoires in COVID-19. The overall study: Both acute and convalescent COVID-19 samples were obtained from the United States, Italy and Spain.

Here immunoSEQ multiplex PCR was the method, and the copy in TCRdb shows in-frame clones only, minus some. The table has 150,000 to 200,000 clones, approximately 80% seen once. The receptor was derived from a man in his forties or fifties who had recovered from COVID-19. Sequences were obtained from PBMCs or T cells enriched from blood (not recorded which). V is TRBV11-3 and J is TRBJ1-2; unclear D gene. The chain's CDR3 is CASSLGSGYGYTF. Written as DNA, the CDR3 is TGTGCCAGCAGCTTAGGTTCAGGCTATGGCTACACCTTC.